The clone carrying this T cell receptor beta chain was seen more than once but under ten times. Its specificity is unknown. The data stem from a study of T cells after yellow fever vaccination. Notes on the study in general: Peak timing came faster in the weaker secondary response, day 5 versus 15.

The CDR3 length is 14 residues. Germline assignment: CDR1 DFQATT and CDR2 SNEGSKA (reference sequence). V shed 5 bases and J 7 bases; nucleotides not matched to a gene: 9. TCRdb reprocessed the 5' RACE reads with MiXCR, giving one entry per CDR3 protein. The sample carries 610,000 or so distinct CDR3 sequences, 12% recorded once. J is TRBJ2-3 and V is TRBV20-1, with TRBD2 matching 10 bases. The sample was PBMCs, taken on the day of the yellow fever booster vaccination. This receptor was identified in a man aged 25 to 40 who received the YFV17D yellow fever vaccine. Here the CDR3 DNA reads TGCAGTGCTTCCGGGAGGACTAGCGGTAATACGCAGTATTTT. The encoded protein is CSASGRTSGNTQYF.